Listed below are T cell receptor beta chains from one sample, sequenced in a study of HIV-infected patients and healthy controls. TCRdb re-analysed the 5' RACE reads in MiXCR, keeping a single row per CDR3 protein. The profile shows about 10,000 distinct CDR3 sequences, 7.5% to 9% of them singletons. What was sequenced was blood. These receptors were collected from an adult in good health. Both conserved end residues are part of each CDR3. A D gene is named only where the DNA matches it firmly. Size tells how often a clone was seen (once, few, many) or the class of an expanded clone, and some rows leave it out.

d_gene	v_gene	abundance	j_gene	CDR3nt	CDR3aa
NA	TRBV7-6	medium-sized	TRBJ2-5	TGTGCCAGCAGCCCTACACAGGGACAAGGAGAGACCCAGTACTTC	CASSPTQGQGETQYF
NA	TRBV6-5	few	TRBJ1-1	TGTGCCAGCAGCACAGGTCGAGCTGAAGCTTTCTTT	CASSTGRAEAFF
TRBD1	TRBV12-3/TRBV12-4	medium-sized	TRBJ1-2	TGTGCCAGCAGCCTGAATCCGACAGGGGGGGTAGATGGCTACACCTTC	CASSLNPTGGVDGYTF
TRBD1	TRBV29-1	medium-sized	TRBJ2-5	TGCAGCGTTTGGGACAGTTCTCAAGAGACCCAGTACTTC	CSVWDSSQETQYF
NA	TRBV20-1	medium-sized	TRBJ1-1	TGCAGTGCTAGATCAGGCAACCCGGGGAGAAAGACTGAAGCTTTCTTT	CSARSGNPGRKTEAFF
NA	TRBV20-1	many	TRBJ2-7	TGCAGTGCCGAGGGACGGTCCTACGAGCAGTACTTC	CSAEGRSYEQYF
NA	TRBV6-5	many	TRBJ1-4	TGTGCCAGCAGCTACACAGGGCTCTACGCCGAAAAACTGTTTTTT	CASSYTGLYAEKLFF
TRBD2	TRBV6-2/TRBV6-3	medium-sized	TRBJ2-3	TGTGCCAGCAGTTACGATCTTGGGACTAGCGGGGGAACTAGCACAGATACGCAGTATTTT	CASSYDLGTSGGTSTDTQYF
NA	TRBV2	NA	TRBJ1-5	TGTGCCAGCAGTTCGAGGGGCGATCAGCCCCAGCATTTT	CASSSRGDQPQHF
NA	TRBV20-1	few	TRBJ2-7	TGCAGTGCTAGCCCCCCACAGGTACCCCCCTACGAGCAGTACTTC	CSASPPQVPPYEQYF
NA	TRBV27	many	TRBJ1-3	TGTGCCAGCAGTTTAGCCCCCCCGGTCTCCTCTGGAAACACCATATATTTT	CASSLAPPVSSGNTIYF
NA	TRBV3-1	medium-sized	TRBJ1-1	TGTGCCAGCAGCCAAGATCTGTCGAACACTGAAGCTTTCTTT	CASSQDLSNTEAFF
NA	TRBV7-2	NA	TRBJ2-1	TGTGCCAGCAGCTTTCGGGGGTCCTACAATGAGCAGTTCTTC	CASSFRGSYNEQFF
TRBD1	TRBV29-1	medium-sized	TRBJ1-4	TGCAGCGTTACCTGGGACAGGGGGCCTGAAAAACTGTTTTTT	CSVTWDRGPEKLFF
NA	TRBV20-1	many	TRBJ1-1	TGCAGTGATGACCAGGGGAACACTGAAGCTTTCTTT	CSDDQGNTEAFF
NA	TRBV19	many	TRBJ2-3	TGTGCCAGTAGTGCTAGACAGGCCCTTTCCACAGATACGCAGTATTTT	CASSARQALSTDTQYF
NA	TRBV10-2	NA	TRBJ2-3	TGCGCCAGCAGTGAGGTCGGGACACCCGACCCAACAGATACGCAGTATTTT	CASSEVGTPDPTDTQYF
TRBD2	TRBV3-1	many	TRBJ2-1	TGTGCCAGCAGCCAAGATCGAAGCGGGGGGGCCTATGAGCAGTTCTTC	CASSQDRSGGAYEQFF
NA	TRBV6-4	NA	TRBJ2-3	TGTGCCAGCAGTAGGGACAGCACAGATACGCAGTATTTT	CASSRDSTDTQYF
TRBD2	TRBV7-3	many	TRBJ2-1	TGTGCCAGCAGCTTAACCCGTTCTAGCGGGACCTACAATGAGCAGTTCTTC	CASSLTRSSGTYNEQFF
NA	TRBV2	many	TRBJ1-5	TGTGCCAGCAGGGACTTACGCAATCAGCCCCAGCATTTT	CASRDLRNQPQHF
NA	TRBV6-1	few	TRBJ1-6	TGTGCCAGCAGTGAAGCAGGGATTGCTTCACCCCTCCACTTT	CASSEAGIASPLHF
NA	TRBV4-1	medium-sized	TRBJ2-1	TGCGCCAGCAGCCAAGCTTCCCGGCGATCAAAAAGCTCCTACAATGAGCAGTTCTTC	CASSQASRRSKSSYNEQFF
NA	TRBV6-1	NA	TRBJ1-2	TGTGCCAGCAGTGAACTGGGGGGCTATGGCTACACCTTC	CASSELGGYGYTF
NA	TRBV6-6	many	TRBJ1-2	TGTGCCAGCAGTTACAGCGGTCGGCAGAACCATGGCTACACCTTC	CASSYSGRQNHGYTF
TRBD2	TRBV20-1	once	TRBJ2-7	TGCAGTGCTAGAGGTTGGACTAGCGGGGACTCCTCCTACGAGCAGTACTTC	CSARGWTSGDSSYEQYF
NA	TRBV2	many	TRBJ2-2	TGTGCCAGCAAGATCGCCCTCGGGGAGCTGTTTTTT	CASKIALGELFF
NA	TRBV19	many	TRBJ2-4	TGTGCCAGTAGTATAGATGGATTTCTAGCCAAAAACATTCAGTACTTC	CASSIDGFLAKNIQYF
TRBD2	TRBV11-2	many	TRBJ2-7	TGTGCCAGCAGCTTAGCGGGGGGGATGTACGAGCAGTACTTC	CASSLAGGMYEQYF
TRBD1	TRBV18	few	TRBJ1-5	TGTGCCAGCTCTCCGGGACAGGGGGATTATCAGCCCCAGCATTTT	CASSPGQGDYQPQHF
TRBD2	TRBV30	many	TRBJ2-4	TGTGCCCGAGGGACTAGCGGGGTAGCCAAAAACATTCAGTACTTC	CARGTSGVAKNIQYF
NA	TRBV12-5	many	TRBJ1-1	TGTGCTAGTGGTTTGGTACACCCGAACACTGAAGCTTTCTTT	CASGLVHPNTEAFF
NA	TRBV2	medium-sized	TRBJ1-5	TGTGCCAGCAGTGAACGGGGCACGGGTAATCAGCCCCAGCATTTT	CASSERGTGNQPQHF
NA	TRBV2	many	TRBJ1-5	TGTGCCAGCAGTGACAGACAGAGCAATCAGCCCCAGCATTTT	CASSDRQSNQPQHF